This entry is about one TCR beta chain. Method: immunoSEQ multiplex PCR; TCRdb's copy keeps in-frame clones and lacks some. The sample lists about 310,000 clones, approximately 86% occurring once. This record belongs to a study of blood T cell repertoires in COVID-19. The length of the CDR3 is 19 residues. The J segment lost 2 bases and the V segment lost 5 bases, leaving 20 bases of the junction unmatched. Per germline, CDR1 MDHEN and CDR2 SYDVKM. The V gene is TRBV28, the J gene TRBJ1-2; 7 bases align to TRBD1. The specimen was PBMCs or T cells enriched from blood (not recorded which). The receptor's source is a young woman who had recovered from COVID-19. CDR3 bases: TGTGCCAGCAGTCGAACCACAGGGACAGCACTACACGGCAACTATGGCTACACCTTC. Protein: CASSRTTGTALHGNYGYTF.